These 22 T cell receptor beta chains originate from one sample sequenced in a study of tumor-infiltrating lymphocytes in primary liver carcinoma (dated by TCRdb to between 2016 and 2019). The sequencer was an Illumina HiSeq 2500. TCRbeta-specific cDNA was reverse-transcribed from about 520 ng total RNA using a constant-region primer and ProtoScript II reverse transcriptase. Construction of the TCRbeta libraries relied on three nested rounds of multiplex PCR, following a slightly modified ARM-PCR procedure. The first two PCR rounds used multiplex TRBV1-TRBV30 forward primers with a Cbeta reverse primer, each for about 10 cycles. TCRdb passed the public sequencing reads through fastp at Q25 and MiXCR, retaining productive beta sequences. Rows matching on CDR3 protein sequence are summarized as one entry with the most common DNA and genes. Present in this sample are some 320,000 distinct CDR3 sequences, about 62% of which were seen just once. About 8.4% of the sample lies in the top ten.

RNA from unsorted whole blood was extracted with TRIzol reagent, and germline DNA was obtained with the DNeasy Blood & Tissue kit. The sequenced sample consisted of peripheral blood. Source of these receptors: a middle-aged man with primary liver carcinoma and hepatitis B virus infection.

The rearrangement joins TRBV28 to TRBJ2-2; TRBD2 is a possible D gene (5 bases). This CDR3 has 15 residues. Germline assignment: CDR1 MDHEN and CDR2 SYDVKM. Between the trimmed V and J ends, which lost 7 bases and 2 bases, there was a span of 14 bases. CDR3 bases: TGTGCCAGCAATTATGTCGGGATAAACACCGGGGAGCTGTTTTTT. Its protein product is CASNYVGINTGELFF.

The V call is TRBV30, the J call TRBJ1-1; unclear D gene. CDR1 and CDR2 from the germline V gene are GTSNPN and SVGIG (reference sequence). V gave up 0 bases and J gave up 6 bases, with 11 bases separating them. CDR3 length: 13 residues. The CDR3 DNA reads as TGTGCCTGGAGTGTTGGGTATGCGGCTGAAGCTTTCTTT. Its protein is CAWSVGYAAEAFF.

A few counts support this clonotype. V gene TRBV4-1 combines with J gene TRBJ2-2; tentative D call: TRBD1 (6 bases). From germline, CDR1 is MGHRA and CDR2 YSYEKL. Trimming removed 0 bases from V and 4 bases from J, with 15 bases in between. The CDR3 totals 17 residues. CDR3 sequence: CASSQEETGLSTGELFF. The DNA of the CDR3 is TGCGCCAGCAGCCAAGAGGAGACAGGATTGAGCACCGGGGAGCTGTTTTTT.

Worth noting for this clonotype: A much larger clone is a single base away; this may be a read error. V gene TRBV12-3 or TRBV12-4 combines with J gene TRBJ2-2, with 10 bases aligning to TRBD2. V lost 1 base to trimming and J lost 8 bases; unmatched junction nucleotides: 4. The CDR3 contains 15 residues. DNA of the CDR3: TGTGCCAGCAGTTTAGGGGGACTAGCGTTTGGGGAGCTGTTTTTT. This codes for CASSLGGLAFGELFF.

V usage is TRBV6-1 and J usage is TRBJ2-5, with D uncertain. Germline CDR1 is MNHNS and CDR2 is SASEGT. The CDR3 length is 12 residues. The V gene lost 6 bases and the J gene lost 2 bases, with 7 bases spanning the gap. CDR3 region: CASRGQQETQYF. Written as DNA, the CDR3 is TGTGCCAGCAGAGGGCAGCAAGAGACCCAGTACTTC.

This clonotype came up a few times. The chain joins TRBV28 to TRBJ2-7, with 7 bases fitting TRBD2. Germline V gene sequence: CDR1 MDHEN, CDR2 SYDVKM. This CDR3 is built from 15 residues. The trim removed 5 bases at V and 5 bases at J, leaving 12 bases unmatched. CDR3 nucleotides: TGTGCCAGCAGTACCGGGCGCGGGAGAGGGCACGAGCAGTACTTC. Residues: CASSTGRGRGHEQYF.

This clonotype was counted at least ten times. The rearrangement links TRBV12-3 or TRBV12-4 to TRBJ2-5; D might be TRBD1 or TRBD2, each matching 5 bases. CDR3 length: 15 residues. V was cut by 6 bases and J by 7 bases, with 21 bases left in between. The CDR3 sequence is CASSPGTHSSGTQYF. The CDR3 nucleotides are TGTGCCAGCAGCCCCGGGACCCACAGTTCAGGGACCCAGTACTTC.

A note on this clonotype: Since the CDR3 does not end with the conserved phenylalanine or tryptophan, this likely comes from a read error. This sequence joins TRBV6-2 or TRBV6-3 and TRBJ2-1; D may be TRBD1 (8 bases). The germline gives CDR1 MNHEY, CDR2 SVGEGT. CDR3 length: 13 residues. V gave up 5 bases and J gave up 9 bases, with 14 bases separating them. CDR3 loop: CASSNYRGGEQFV. CDR3 in DNA: TGTGCCAGCAGTAATTACAGGGGGGGTGAGCAGTTCGTC.

V and J are TRBV7-9 and TRBJ2-7, with no clear D. Per germline, CDR1 SEHNR and CDR2 FQNEAQ (reference sequence). This CDR3 region has 15 residues. Deletions cut 5 bases from V and 0 bases from J, with 14 bases between. The CDR3 here is CASSPEALSSYEQYF. CDR3 nucleotides: TGTGCCAGCAGCCCCGAGGCCCTAAGCTCCTACGAGCAGTACTTC.

Comment on this clonotype: Since a much larger clone is just one base distant, this may be a read error. This chain joins TRBV6-2 or TRBV6-3 and TRBJ2-7, with 8 bases matching TRBD2. CDR1 is MNHEY and CDR2 is SVGEGT in the germline V gene. The CDR3 extends over 15 amino acids. Written as DNA, the CDR3 is TGTGCCAGCACTTACGAAACGGGAGGGCTGTACGAGCAGTACTTC. Protein sequence: CASTYETGGLYEQYF.

Only a few counts were recorded for this clonotype. This chain links TRBV6-5 with TRBJ2-3; 10 bases map to TRBD2. Germline lookup yields CDR1 MNHEY and CDR2 SVGAGI. The CDR3 covers 15 residues. The V gene end was trimmed by 6 bases and the J gene end by 6 bases; junction bases not matched to a gene: 9. The CDR3 nucleotides are TGTGCCAGCAGCACTCTAGCGGGAGTAGGTGATACGCAGTATTTT. Translating gives CASSTLAGVGDTQYF.

This clonotype came up many times. The chain is built from TRBV6-5 and TRBJ1-1; 7 bases match TRBD1. The V gene's germline CDR1 is MNHEY and CDR2 SVGAGI. Unmatched junction bases numbered 15, after V lost 5 bases and J lost 3 bases. The CDR3 sequence is 17 residues long. CDR3 coding DNA: TGTGCCAGCAGTCGGGAGACCCAACAGGGGATCTACACTGAAGCTTTCTTT. This gives the protein CASSRETQQGIYTEAFF.

This clonotype was seen many times. The germline gene is not matched at one end of the junction; a read error may be the cause. Here the CDR3 DNA reads TGTGCCAGCAGCTTGACTAGCGGAAGCTACAATGAGCAGTTCTTC. It translates to CASSLTSGSYNEQFF. V is TRBV5-1 and J is TRBJ2-1; 9 bases match TRBD2. The CDR3 extends over 15 amino acids. Germline lookup yields CDR1 SGHRS and CDR2 YFSETQ.

Concerning this clonotype itself: Since a much larger clone is just one base distant, this may be a read error. The DNA of the CDR3 is TGCGCCAGCAGCCGAGGACAGGGGCAAAATGAAAAACTGTTTTTT. Residues: CASSRGQGQNEKLFF. The chain combines TRBV4-3 with TRBJ1-4, with 9 bases aligning to TRBD1. The CDR3 covers 15 residues. The germline CDR1 and CDR2 sequences are LGHNA and YSLEER. Trimming cost V 4 bases and J 5 bases; bases outside gene matches: 5.

In this sample, this clonotype turned up many times. The J gene is TRBJ2-6, the V gene TRBV6-1; D perhaps matches TRBD1 (6 bases). This CDR3 contains 14 residues. Trimming left V 4 bases short and J 4 bases short, with 8 bases between. Germline CDR1 is MNHNS and CDR2 is SASEGT. As DNA, the CDR3 is TGTGCCAGCAGTGCCGGACAGGGGGCCAACGTCCTGACTTTC. Its translation is CASSAGQGANVLTF.

On this clonotype itself: A single base separates this from a much larger clone, so it may be a read error. V is TRBV6-2 or TRBV6-3 and J is TRBJ2-1, with a tentative D call TRBD2 (5 bases). This CDR3 has 18 residues. Germline V gene sequence: CDR1 MNHEY, CDR2 SVGEGT. Here the CDR3 reads CANSYPLGSESSYNEQFF. The CDR3 DNA sequence: TGTGCCAACAGTTATCCCCTCGGTAGCGAGAGCTCCTACAATGAGCAGTTCTTC.

The chain has TRBV11-2 and TRBJ2-2, with 11 bases aligning to TRBD1. This CDR3 has 17 amino acids. The junction had 9 bases not matched to a gene; V was cut back by 6 bases and J by 3 bases. Per the germline V gene, CDR1 is SGHAT and CDR2 is FQNNGV. The CDR3 loop is CASRPVDRGRDTGELFF. The CDR3 DNA follows: TGTGCCAGCAGACCCGTGGACAGGGGGCGAGACACCGGGGAGCTGTTTTTT.

The CDR3 is CASSLGQTSQETQYF. CDR3 coding DNA: TGTGCCAGCAGCTTGGGGCAGACCTCCCAAGAGACCCAGTACTTC. The chain employs TRBV11-2 and TRBJ2-5; D is possibly TRBD1 (5 bases). Trimming removed 3 bases from V and 1 base from J, with 12 bases in between. Germline CDR1 is SGHAT and CDR2 is FQNNGV. The CDR3 consists of 15 residues.

This clonotype was detected once. A much more abundant neighbour one base away suggests this may be a read error. This chain connects TRBV6-1 to TRBJ1-2; D is unresolved. This CDR3 region has 15 residues. V lost 8 bases, J lost 3 bases, and 19 bases lay in between. Germline loops: CDR1 MNHNS, CDR2 SASEGT. In DNA, the CDR3 is TGTGCCAGCTCTCAGGCTCGAGGGCTCTACTATGGCTACACCTTC. Translation: CASSQARGLYYGYTF.

As to this clonotype: Sequence at one end of the junction differs from germline and may be a read error. The CDR3 is CGSSIEGREDQPQHF. CDR3 DNA: TGTGGCAGCAGCATAGAGGGCAGGGAGGATCAGCCCCAGCATTTT. J is TRBJ1-5 and V is TRBV11-2; possible D gene TRBD1, 5 bases. The CDR3 totals 15 residues. Germline lookup yields CDR1 SGHAT and CDR2 FQNNGV.

Note on this clonotype: Given a much more abundant clone one base away, this may be a read error. The chain is built from TRBV12-3 or TRBV12-4 and TRBJ2-5; maybe TRBD1 (5 bases). The CDR3 runs to 13 residues. V was cut by 7 bases and J by 7 bases, with 16 bases left in between. The CDR3 DNA is TGTGCCAGCAATCCTCAGGGCGAAGGGACCCAGTACTTC. This translates into CASNPQGEGTQYF.

A note on this clonotype: This may stem from a read error, because a much larger clone lies one nucleotide away. The chain has TRBV29-1 and TRBJ1-2; tentatively, D is TRBD1 (5 bases). Germline V gene sequence: CDR1 SQVTM, CDR2 ANQGSEA. This CDR3 has 12 amino acids. V gave up 7 bases and J gave up 7 bases, with 16 bases separating them. Here the CDR3 reads CSAQTVHPGYTF. DNA for the CDR3: TGCAGCGCCCAGACAGTCCACCCTGGCTACACCTTC.